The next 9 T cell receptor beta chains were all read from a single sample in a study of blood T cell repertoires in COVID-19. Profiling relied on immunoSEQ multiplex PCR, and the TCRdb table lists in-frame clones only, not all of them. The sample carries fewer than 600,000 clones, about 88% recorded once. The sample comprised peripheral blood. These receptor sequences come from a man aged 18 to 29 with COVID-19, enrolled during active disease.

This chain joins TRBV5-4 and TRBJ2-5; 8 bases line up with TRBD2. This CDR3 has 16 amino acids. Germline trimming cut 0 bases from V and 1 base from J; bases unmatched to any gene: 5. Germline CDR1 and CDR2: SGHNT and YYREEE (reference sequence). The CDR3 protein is CASSLGVGLGQETQYF. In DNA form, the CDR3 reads TGTGCCAGCAGCTTGGGTGTGGGACTAGGCCAAGAGACCCAGTACTTC.

The CDR3 here is CASNVAVNSPLHF. The CDR3 region has the DNA TGCGCCAGCAACGTGGCAGTCAATTCACCCCTCCACTTT. The gene calls are TRBV10-2 and TRBJ1-6; no clear D gene. This CDR3 comprises 13 residues. V lost 7 bases and J lost 7, with 11 bases in between. Germline V gives CDR1 WSHSY, CDR2 SAAADI.

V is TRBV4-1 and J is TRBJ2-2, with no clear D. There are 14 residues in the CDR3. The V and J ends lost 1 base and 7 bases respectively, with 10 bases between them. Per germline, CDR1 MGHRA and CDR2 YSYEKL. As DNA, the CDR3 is TGCGCCAGCAGCCAAGCCAGGTACCACGGGGAGCTGTTTTTT. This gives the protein CASSQARYHGELFF.

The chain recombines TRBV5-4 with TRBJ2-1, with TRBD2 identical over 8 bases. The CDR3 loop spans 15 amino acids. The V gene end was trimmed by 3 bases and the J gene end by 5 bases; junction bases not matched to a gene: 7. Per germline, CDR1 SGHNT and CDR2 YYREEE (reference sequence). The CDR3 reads CASSSGLAWDNEQFF. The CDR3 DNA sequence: TGTGCCAGCAGCTCCGGACTAGCATGGGACAATGAGCAGTTCTTC.

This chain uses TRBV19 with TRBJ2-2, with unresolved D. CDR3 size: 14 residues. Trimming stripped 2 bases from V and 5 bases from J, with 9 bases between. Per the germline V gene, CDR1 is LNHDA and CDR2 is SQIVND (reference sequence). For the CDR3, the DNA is TGTGCCAGTAGTATACCCCTCGGGACCGGGGAGCTGTTTTTT. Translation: CASSIPLGTGELFF. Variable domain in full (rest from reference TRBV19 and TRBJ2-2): DGGITQSPKYLFRKEGQNVTLSCEQNLNHDAMYWYRQDPGQGLRLIYYSQIVNDFQKGDIAEGYSVSREKKESFPLTVTSAQKNPTAFYLCASSIPLGTGELFFGEGSRLTVL.

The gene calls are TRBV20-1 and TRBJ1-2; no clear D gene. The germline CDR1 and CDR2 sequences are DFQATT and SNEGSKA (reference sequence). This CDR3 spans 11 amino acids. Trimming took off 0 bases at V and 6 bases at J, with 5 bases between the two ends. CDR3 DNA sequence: TGCAGTGCTAGAGATCAGAATGGCTACACCTTC. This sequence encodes CSARDQNGYTF.

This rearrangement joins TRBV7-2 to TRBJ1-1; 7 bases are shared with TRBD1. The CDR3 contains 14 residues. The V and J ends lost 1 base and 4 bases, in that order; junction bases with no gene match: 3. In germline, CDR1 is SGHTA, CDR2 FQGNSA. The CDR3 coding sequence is TGTGCCAGCAGCTTAGACAGGGGAGGCACTGAAGCTTTCTTT. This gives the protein CASSLDRGGTEAFF.

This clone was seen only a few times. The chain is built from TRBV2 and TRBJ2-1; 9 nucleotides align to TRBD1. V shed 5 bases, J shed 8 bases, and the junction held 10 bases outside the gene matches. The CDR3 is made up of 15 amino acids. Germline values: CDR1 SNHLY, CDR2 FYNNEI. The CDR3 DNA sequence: TGTGCCAGCAGTCCGACAGGGGGTAGGATGGATGAGCAGTTCTTC. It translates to CASSPTGGRMDEQFF.

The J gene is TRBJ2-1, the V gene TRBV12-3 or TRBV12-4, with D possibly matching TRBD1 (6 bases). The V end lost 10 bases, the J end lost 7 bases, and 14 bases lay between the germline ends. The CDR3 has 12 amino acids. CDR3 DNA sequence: TGTGCCACCTCCTCCGGGACAAATGAGCAGTTCTTC. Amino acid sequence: CATSSGTNEQFF.